The 2 T cell receptor beta chains listed next were all sequenced from one sample in a study of CD4 T cells in relation to SARS-CoV-2 and coronaviruses (dated by TCRdb to about 2021). Receptor libraries were prepared by the immunoSEQ multiplex PCR assay. TCRdb holds this immuneACCESS table with in-frame rearrangements only. Some clones are missing; in checked studies, unresolved V genes explain under half, and the rest has no known cause. Present in this sample are about 29,000 clones, about three quarters of which were seen just once. The ten largest make up roughly an eighth of the sample. CD4+ T cells from unexposed donors were collected before the COVID-19 pandemic (2011-2018). Following 10 days of culture, the EasySep CD4+ T cell isolation kit was used to isolate CD4+ T cells. No antigen has been assigned to these receptors. Sequencing was done on a sample of CD4+ T cells from PBMCs, cultured in vitro. These receptors were taken from a human donor in good health.

This clone was recorded only once. The V gene is TRBV28, the J gene TRBJ2-5; TRBD2 agrees at 7 bases. The CDR3 has 16 residues. Losses at the gene ends were 7 bases for V and 4 bases for J; bases not matched to a gene: 15. In germline, CDR1 is MDHEN, CDR2 SYDVKM. CDR3 amino acids: CASIQAAGTPGETQYF. The CDR3 DNA follows: TGTGCCAGCATACAGGCAGCGGGAACCCCAGGAGAGACCCAGTACTTC.

The J gene is TRBJ2-1, the V gene TRBV29-1, with TRBD1 as a possible D gene (5 bases). The CDR3 extends over 14 amino acids. Trimming cost V 3 bases and J 5 bases, with 14 bases left between them. Germline V gene lookup returns CDR1 SQVTM and CDR2 ANQGSEA. The chain's CDR3 is CSVDPGRTNNEQFF. The CDR3 DNA follows: TGCAGCGTTGATCCCGGTCGGACAAACAATGAGCAGTTCTTC.